These 19 T cell receptor beta chains were all obtained from the same sample, sequenced in a study of T cell clusters in autoimmune cytopenias. TRB was amplified from about 270 ng of peripheral blood genomic DNA per sample. Multiplex touch-down PCR amplified TRB using TRB-A and TRB-B pools in one tube. TCRdb reprocessed the multiplex PCR reads and stores each CDR3 protein as one record, lacking DNA. This repertoire comprises fewer than 6,500 distinct CDR3 sequences; its ten largest clones make up less than 70%. These data were also filed under a second study, of T cell repertoires in aging, cancer and after chemotherapy.

Source material: peripheral blood. These receptors were obtained from a human donor in good health.

V gene TRBV10-3 combines with J gene TRBJ2-3; TCRdb names TRBD2, which stays unverified in the absence of DNA. Germline CDR1 is ENHRY and CDR2 is SYGVKD. The CDR3 has 17 amino acids. The CDR3 here is CAISGSTSGGPVDTQYF.

The chain has TRBV5-1 and TRBJ2-3; TCRdb's D gene call, TRBD2, goes unchecked for lack of DNA. This CDR3 is built from 17 residues. Germline assignment: CDR1 SGHRS and CDR2 YFSETQ. CDR3 loop: CASSWTSGRASTDTQYF.

V gene TRBV5-1 combines with J gene TRBJ2-3; no DNA is available, so the TRBD2 call from TCRdb remains unchecked. Germline assignment: CDR1 SGHRS and CDR2 YFSETQ. This CDR3 has 15 amino acids. The CDR3 loop reads CASSLGPGLDDTQYF.

V is TRBV15 and J is TRBJ2-2; there is no DNA to check the TCRdb D call of TRBD1. The CDR3 has 14 amino acids. The germline V gene has CDR1 LNHNV and CDR2 YYDKDF (reference sequence). CDR3 sequence: CATSRDRDTGELFF. The variable domain in full, completed from reference TRBV15 and TRBJ2-2, reads DAMVIQNPRYQVTQFGKPVTLSCSQTLNHNVMYWYQQKSSQAPKLLFHYYDKDFNNEADTPDNFQSRRPNTSFCFLDIRSPGLGDTAMYLCATSRDRDTGELFFGEGSRLTVL.

V gene TRBV12-3 or TRBV12-4 combines with J gene TRBJ2-5; checking the TCRdb D call of TRBD2 is not possible without DNA. This CDR3 region has 16 residues. CDR3 loop: CASSQGTALGGETQYF.

The gene calls are TRBV6-5 and TRBJ2-6; checking the TCRdb D call of TRBD2 is not possible without DNA. CDR1 is MNHEY, CDR2 SVGAGI, per germline. The CDR3 runs to 16 residues. The CDR3 is CASSYQGLSGANVLTF.

The J gene is TRBJ2-1, the V gene TRBV11-1; the TCRdb D gene call, TRBD2, has no DNA to confirm it. The CDR3 has 17 amino acids. Germline V CDR1 and CDR2: SGHAT, FQDESV (reference sequence). The CDR3 here is CASSSRLAGGFHNEQFF.

CDR3 residues: CASSLGPRGAKNTEAFF. The chain carries TRBV19 and TRBJ1-1; TCRdb gives TRBD1 as the D gene, but with no DNA this cannot be confirmed. The CDR3 extends over 17 amino acids. Germline-derived CDR1 and CDR2 are LNHDA and SQIVND (reference sequence).

The V and J genes are TRBV27 and TRBJ2-6; TCRdb returns TRBD1, unconfirmable since there is no DNA. The CDR3 has 19 residues. The germline gives CDR1 MNHEY, CDR2 SMNVEV (reference sequence). CDR3 loop: CASSLGGVFDFSGANVLTF.

By frequency, this clonotype registers medium-sized. The rearrangement links TRBV19 to TRBJ2-1; TCRdb returns TRBD1, unconfirmable since there is no DNA. Germline V gene data show CDR1 as LNHDA and CDR2 as SQIVND (reference sequence). The CDR3 covers 14 residues. The CDR3 loop reads CASSPGLGRNEQFF.

The J gene is TRBJ2-2, the V gene TRBV19; TCRdb picks TRBD2, but there is no DNA to check that call. The germline V gene encodes CDR1 LNHDA and CDR2 SQIVND (reference sequence). This CDR3 region has 17 residues. The CDR3 sequence is CASSPPGTSGGTGELFF.

This chain connects TRBV6-5 to TRBJ1-3. The V gene's germline CDR1 is MNHEY and CDR2 SVGAGI. CDR3 length: 11 amino acids. The CDR3 spells CASSYAGTIYF.

The chain joins TRBV10-3 to TRBJ2-3; absent DNA, TCRdb's TRBD1 call cannot be checked. Germline lookup yields CDR1 ENHRY and CDR2 SYGVKD. This CDR3 is built from 14 residues. The CDR3 sequence: CASSALRVPDTQYF.

CDR3 sequence reads: CASGPPSGGKNYNEQFF. The J gene is TRBJ2-1, the V gene TRBV12-5; the TRBD1 assignment by TCRdb is unverifiable without DNA. CDR1 LGHNT and CDR2 FRNRAP come from the germline V gene. The CDR3 covers 17 residues.

The chain employs TRBV19 and TRBJ2-3; TCRdb outputs TRBD1, but without DNA this stays unchecked. Germline V gene data show CDR1 as LNHDA and CDR2 as SQIVND (reference sequence). CDR3 length: 16 residues. This CDR3 reads CASSTGTGGRTDTQYF.

This chain connects TRBV5-5 to TRBJ2-7; TCRdb proposes TRBD1, but this gene call is untestable without DNA. Germline values: CDR1 SGHKS, CDR2 YYEKEE (reference sequence). The CDR3 loop spans 15 amino acids. Here the CDR3 reads CASSLTPIPRDEQYF.

The rearrangement uses TRBV6-2 or TRBV6-3 and TRBJ2-3; the TCRdb call, TRBD2, lacks DNA for checking. The CDR3 is 15 amino acids. CDR1 MNHEY and CDR2 SVGEGT come from the germline V gene. The CDR3 sequence is CATSYVMGTPDTQYF.

The rearrangement uses TRBV29-1 and TRBJ1-2; TCRdb names TRBD1, which stays unverified in the absence of DNA. The CDR3 totals 13 residues. Germline V gene sequence: CDR1 SQVTM, CDR2 ANQGSEA. The chain's CDR3 is CSVELQGMSGYTF.

The rearrangement uses TRBV30 and TRBJ2-7; TCRdb picks TRBD1, but there is no DNA to check that call. Germline CDR1 reads GTSNPN; CDR2 reads SVGIG (reference sequence). CDR3 size: 13 residues. The CDR3 here is CAWSQGVTYEQYF.